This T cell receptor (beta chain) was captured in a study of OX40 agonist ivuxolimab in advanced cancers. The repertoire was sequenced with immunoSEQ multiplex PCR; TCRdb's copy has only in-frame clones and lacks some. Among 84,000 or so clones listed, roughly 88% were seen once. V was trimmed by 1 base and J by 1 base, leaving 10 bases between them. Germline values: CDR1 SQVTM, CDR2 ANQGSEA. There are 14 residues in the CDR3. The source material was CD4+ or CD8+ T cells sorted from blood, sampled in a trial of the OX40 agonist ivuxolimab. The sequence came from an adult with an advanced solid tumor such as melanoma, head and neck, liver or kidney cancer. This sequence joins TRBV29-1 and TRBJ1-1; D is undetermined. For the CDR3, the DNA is TGCAGCGTTGAAGTTCAGCAGCGGAACACTGAAGCTTTCTTT. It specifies CSVEVQQRNTEAFF.